This is a list of T cell receptor beta chains from one sample in a study of tumor-infiltrating lymphocytes in primary liver carcinoma. TCRdb fed the multiplex PCR reads into MiXCR, producing one record per CDR3 protein. The data contain around 330,000 distinct CDR3 sequences, about three fifths of them singletons. The sample taken for sequencing was peripheral blood. The source is a woman in her twenties or thirties with primary liver carcinoma and hepatitis B virus infection. The conserved cysteine and the conserved F or W are not part of the CDR3 here. A row's size may be missing; if present it is once, few, many or a size class.

size: many; J: TRBJ2-3; V: TRBV12-3/TRBV12-4; CDR3: ASSLHGFGTDTQY
size: few; J: TRBJ2-3; V: TRBV6-2/TRBV6-3; CDR3: ARGGAGAGDTQY
size: once; J: TRBJ2-2; V: TRBV6-1; CDR3: ASSEIPGQLTGELF
size: medium-sized; J: TRBJ2-2; V: TRBV11-2; CDR3: ASSKTNTGELF
size: -; J: TRBJ2-7; V: TRBV7-8; CDR3: ASSPGHYYEQY
size: many; J: TRBJ2-7; V: TRBV6-5; CDR3: ASSYSSGGYEQY
size: -; J: TRBJ1-1; V: TRBV4-3; CDR3: ARSPTLSSHEAF
size: -; J: TRBJ2-7; V: TRBV11-1; CDR3: ASSLVNLREQY
size: many; J: TRBJ1-1; V: TRBV11-2; CDR3: ASSYDRNTEAF
size: -; J: TRBJ2-5; V: TRBV7-8; CDR3: ASSLDPGLAGTEETQY
size: -; J: TRBJ2-7; V: TRBV29-1; CDR3: SAGDREQY
size: many; J: TRBJ2-7; V: TRBV6-1; CDR3: ASSERDIYEQY
size: many; J: TRBJ1-5; V: TRBV29-1; CDR3: SARSGGRDQPQH
size: -; J: TRBJ2-4; V: TRBV5-6; CDR3: ASSSRTRWDIQY
size: -; J: TRBJ2-3; V: TRBV12-3/TRBV12-4; CDR3: ASSAWADMDTQY
size: many; J: TRBJ1-1; V: TRBV6-5; CDR3: ASSYLREAF
size: -; J: TRBJ2-3; V: TRBV15; CDR3: ATSRDYQVQY
size: -; J: TRBJ2-3; V: TRBV5-4; CDR3: ANSWDHTDTQY
size: many; J: TRBJ1-6; V: TRBV11-2; CDR3: ASSLLRQKSSYNSPLH
size: -; J: TRBJ1-1; V: TRBV4-1; CDR3: ASSQEGNEAF
size: -; J: TRBJ2-3; V: TRBV6-5; CDR3: VSSYSGQSADTQY
size: many; J: TRBJ1-5; V: TRBV6-1; CDR3: ASSDRDRGQPQH
size: once; J: TRBJ1-5; V: TRBV12-3/TRBV12-4; CDR3: ASSLASRGENQPQH
size: -; J: TRBJ1-2; V: TRBV7-9; CDR3: ASSQGGQGTRSDGYT
size: -; J: TRBJ2-7; V: TRBV12-3/TRBV12-4; CDR3: ASSTAGELTSFYEQY
size: -; J: TRBJ2-6; V: TRBV19; CDR3: ASSPGRGSGANVLT
size: -; J: TRBJ2-2; V: TRBV6-5; CDR3: ASSSTVTSGYELF
size: -; J: TRBJ2-1; V: TRBV11-2; CDR3: AGSSLHNGNEQF
size: once; J: TRBJ2-7; V: TRBV5-1; CDR3: ASSLGPSSYEQY
size: -; J: TRBJ1-2; V: TRBV6-2/TRBV6-3; CDR3: ASRRTGSDYGYT
size: -; J: TRBJ2-7; V: TRBV4-1; CDR3: ASSHARDRGTYEQY
size: few; J: TRBJ1-4; V: TRBV6-5; CDR3: ASSSVFGKLF
size: -; J: TRBJ1-6; V: TRBV30; CDR3: ACTTGTTLH
size: many; J: TRBJ1-5; V: TRBV12-3/TRBV12-4; CDR3: ASTATGRGNQPQH
size: many; J: TRBJ1-2; V: TRBV12-3/TRBV12-4; CDR3: ASSLSANYGYT
size: many; J: TRBJ2-6; V: TRBV29-1; CDR3: SVGQGIGGANVLT
size: many; J: TRBJ1-1; V: TRBV11-3; CDR3: ASSRDRETEAF
size: many; J: TRBJ2-1; V: TRBV4-3; CDR3: ASSQVTGSYNEQF
size: many; J: TRBJ2-7; V: TRBV6-5; CDR3: ASRDVDEQY
size: few; J: TRBJ2-7; V: TRBV5-1; CDR3: ASSLVGRDYEQY
size: -; J: TRBJ2-1; V: TRBV6-2/TRBV6-3; CDR3: GSSYLSDNEQF
size: many; J: TRBJ1-1; V: TRBV12-3/TRBV12-4; CDR3: ASSLRLGANTEAF
size: many; J: TRBJ2-2; V: TRBV6-2/TRBV6-3; CDR3: ASSRTPRELF
size: -; J: TRBJ2-5; V: TRBV5-6; CDR3: ASSAAPLAGGSETQY
size: -; J: TRBJ1-5; V: TRBV6-2/TRBV6-3; CDR3: ASSYGSREIQPQH
size: few; J: TRBJ2-3; V: TRBV10-3; CDR3: AISSGHLTDTQY
size: -; J: TRBJ2-5; V: TRBV7-9; CDR3: ASSLGVREWGETQY
size: -; J: TRBJ1-2; V: TRBV5-5; CDR3: ASSFSGTGSYGHT
size: once; J: TRBJ2-2; V: TRBV12-3/TRBV12-4; CDR3: ASRGHRSGRGFNTGELF
size: -; J: TRBJ2-4; V: TRBV29-1; CDR3: SVGRGNSGRGIQY
size: -; J: TRBJ1-2; V: TRBV30; CDR3: AWFRDRGLGYT
size: few; J: TRBJ1-1; V: TRBV6-5; CDR3: ASSGKRYTEAF
size: -; J: TRBJ2-1; V: TRBV14; CDR3: ASGGTSYNEQF
size: medium-sized; J: TRBJ2-1; V: TRBV6-6; CDR3: ASSYVLTSEQF
size: -; J: TRBJ2-2; V: TRBV10-3; CDR3: AATASGPTREMF